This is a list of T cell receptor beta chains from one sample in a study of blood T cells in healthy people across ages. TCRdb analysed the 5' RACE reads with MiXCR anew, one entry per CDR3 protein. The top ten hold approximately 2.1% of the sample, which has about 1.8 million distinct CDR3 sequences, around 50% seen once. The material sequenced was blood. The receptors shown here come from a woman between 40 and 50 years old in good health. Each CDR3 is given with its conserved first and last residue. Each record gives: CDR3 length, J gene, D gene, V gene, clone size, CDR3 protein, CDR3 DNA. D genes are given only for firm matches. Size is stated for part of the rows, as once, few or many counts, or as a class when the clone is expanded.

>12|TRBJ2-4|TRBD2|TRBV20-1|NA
CSARELAGVQYF
TGCAGTGCTAGGGAGCTAGCGGGGGTTCAGTACTTC
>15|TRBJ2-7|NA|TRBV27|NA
CASSLWGEDSYEQYF
TGTGCCAGCAGTTTATGGGGTGAGGACTCCTACGAGCAGTACTTC
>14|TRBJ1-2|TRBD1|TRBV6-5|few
CASSRGQVDYGYTF
TGTGCCAGCAGTCGGGGACAGGTGGACTATGGCTACACCTTC
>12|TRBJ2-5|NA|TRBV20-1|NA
CSANDRLETQYF
TGCAGTGCTAACGACAGGCTGGAGACCCAGTACTTC
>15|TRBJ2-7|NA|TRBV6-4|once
CASGYTWGSPYEQYF
TGTGCCAGCGGATACACCTGGGGTTCCCCCTACGAGCAGTACTTC
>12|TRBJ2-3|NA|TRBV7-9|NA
CASSPDFNTQYF
TGTGCCAGCAGCCCAGACTTTAATACGCAGTATTTT
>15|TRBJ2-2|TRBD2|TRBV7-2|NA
CASAGLALNTGELFF
TGTGCCAGCGCAGGACTAGCTTTGAACACCGGGGAGCTGTTTTTT
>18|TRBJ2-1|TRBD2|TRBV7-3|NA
CASTLGPSGRSSYNEQFF
TGTGCCAGCACCCTGGGACCTAGCGGGAGGAGCTCCTACAATGAGCAGTTCTTC
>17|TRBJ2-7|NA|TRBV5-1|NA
CASSLARSGGLSYEQYF
TGCGCCAGCAGCTTGGCCAGGTCGGGGGGCCTGTCTTACGAGCAGTACTTC
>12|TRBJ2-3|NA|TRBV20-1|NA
CSARASLDTQYF
TGCAGTGCTAGAGCAAGCCTAGATACGCAGTATTTT
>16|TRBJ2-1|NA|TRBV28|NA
CASSEAVGSPRNEQFF
TGTGCCAGCAGTGAAGCCGTGGGGTCCCCTCGAAATGAGCAGTTCTTC
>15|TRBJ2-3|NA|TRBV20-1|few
CSASITVSSTDTQYF
TGCAGTGCTAGTATAACAGTATCTAGCACAGATACGCAGTATTTT
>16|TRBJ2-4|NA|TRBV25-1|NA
CASSEPGHLAKNIQYF
TGTGCCAGCAGTGAACCGGGACATCTAGCCAAAAACATTCAGTACTTC
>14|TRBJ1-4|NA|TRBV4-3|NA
CASSQVQGWEKLFF
TGCGCCAGCAGCCAAGTCCAGGGATGGGAAAAACTGTTTTTT
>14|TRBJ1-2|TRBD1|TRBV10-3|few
CAISEFLDRVSYTF
TGTGCCATCAGTGAGTTCCTGGACAGGGTTTCCTACACCTTC
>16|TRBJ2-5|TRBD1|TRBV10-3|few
CAISGGPGQGRETQYF
TGTGCCATCAGTGGGGGACCGGGACAGGGAAGAGAGACCCAGTACTTC
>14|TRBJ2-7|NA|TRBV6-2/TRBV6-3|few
CATRPGDRRSEQYF
TGTGCCACCAGGCCGGGGGATAGGAGAAGCGAGCAGTACTTC
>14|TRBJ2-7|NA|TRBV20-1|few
CSARESGRIYEQYF
TGCAGTGCTAGAGAATCGGGACGAATTTACGAGCAGTACTTC
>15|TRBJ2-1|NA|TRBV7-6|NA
CASSLEGRQYNEQFF
TGTGCCAGCAGCTTAGAGGGAAGACAGTACAATGAGCAGTTCTTC
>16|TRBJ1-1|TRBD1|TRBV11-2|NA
CASSAPWTGLSQGTFF
TGTGCCAGCAGCGCCCCGTGGACAGGGCTTTCCCAGGGAACTTTCTTT
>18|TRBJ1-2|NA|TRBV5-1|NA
CASSSVHSPGHPNYGYTF
TGCGCCAGCAGCTCCGTGCACTCCCCGGGACACCCTAACTATGGCTACACCTTC
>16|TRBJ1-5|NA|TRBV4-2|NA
CASSQDIGQGNQPQHF
TGTGCCAGCAGCCAAGATATCGGGCAGGGGAATCAGCCCCAGCATTTT
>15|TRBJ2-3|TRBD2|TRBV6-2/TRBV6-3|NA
CASRSGRGSGDTQYF
TGTGCCAGCCGGAGCGGGAGGGGGAGTGGAGATACGCAGTATTTT
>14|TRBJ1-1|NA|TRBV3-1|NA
CASSPHREATEAFF
TGTGCCAGCAGCCCCCATCGGGAAGCAACTGAAGCTTTCTTT
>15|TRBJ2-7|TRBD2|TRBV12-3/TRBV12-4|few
CASRKIGLAHYEQYF
TGTGCCAGCAGAAAAATCGGACTAGCCCACTACGAGCAGTACTTC
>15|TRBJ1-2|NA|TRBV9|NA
CASSPSGRQNYGYTF
TGTGCCAGCAGCCCCTCTGGGCGGCAGAACTATGGCTACACCTTC
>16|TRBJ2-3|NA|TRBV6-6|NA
CASSYGWQGEADTQYF
TGTGCCAGCAGTTACGGTTGGCAGGGGGAGGCAGATACGCAGTATTTT
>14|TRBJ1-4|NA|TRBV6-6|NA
CASSYSHVNEKLFF
TGTGCCAGCAGTTACTCCCATGTTAATGAAAAACTGTTTTTT
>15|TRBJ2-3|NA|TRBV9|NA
CASSVDRRATDTQYF
TGTGCCAGCAGCGTAGACCGGCGGGCCACAGATACGCAGTATTTT
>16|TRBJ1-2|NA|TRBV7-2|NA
CASSLDRQRNNYGYTF
TGTGCCAGCAGCTTAGATAGGCAGAGGAATAACTATGGCTACACCTTC
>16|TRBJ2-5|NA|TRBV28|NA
CASRPSLPGFSETQYF
TGTGCCAGCAGACCTTCCCTACCAGGGTTTTCGGAGACCCAGTACTTC
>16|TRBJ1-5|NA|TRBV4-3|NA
CASSQDRGGLNQPQHF
TGCGCCAGCAGCCAAGATCGGGGGGGGCTAAATCAGCCCCAGCATTTT
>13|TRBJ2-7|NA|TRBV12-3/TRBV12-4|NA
CASRPGTLYEQYF
TGTGCCAGCAGGCCCGGGACACTCTACGAGCAGTACTTC
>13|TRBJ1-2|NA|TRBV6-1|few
CASPTGGNYGYTF
TGTGCCAGCCCTACAGGCGGAAACTATGGCTACACCTTC
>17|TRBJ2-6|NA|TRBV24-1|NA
CATSDPRHSSGANVLTF
TGTGCCACCAGTGACCCTAGACACAGCTCTGGGGCCAACGTCCTGACTTTC
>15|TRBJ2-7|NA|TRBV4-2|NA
CASSQVRAYVYEQYF
TGTGCCAGCAGCCAAGTAAGGGCTTACGTCTACGAGCAGTACTTC
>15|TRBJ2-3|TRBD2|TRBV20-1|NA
CSARDPSGSRDTQYF
TGCAGTGCTAGAGATCCTAGCGGGAGCCGAGATACGCAGTATTTT
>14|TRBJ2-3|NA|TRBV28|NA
CASTNGPSTDTQYF
TGTGCCAGCACGAACGGGCCCAGCACAGATACGCAGTATTTT
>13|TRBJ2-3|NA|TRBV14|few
CASSQVMRDTQYF
TGTGCCAGCAGCCAAGTTATGCGGGATACGCAGTATTTT
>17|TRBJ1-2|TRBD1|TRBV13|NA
CASSLGRGTGSDYGYTF
TGTGCCAGCAGCTTAGGTAGAGGGACAGGCTCGGACTATGGCTACACCTTC
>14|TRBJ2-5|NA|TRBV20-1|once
CSARSPTAAETQYF
TGCAGTGCTAGATCTCCAACCGCAGCGGAGACCCAGTACTTC
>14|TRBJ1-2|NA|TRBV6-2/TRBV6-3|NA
CASSYSMRGSGYTF
TGTGCCAGCAGTTACTCGATGCGTGGTTCCGGCTACACCTTC
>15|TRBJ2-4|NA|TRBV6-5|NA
CASSYSPGAENIQYF
TGTGCCAGCAGTTACTCCCCAGGGGCCGAAAACATTCAGTACTTC
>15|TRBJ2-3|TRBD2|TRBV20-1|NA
CSAGLERGGRGTQYF
TGCAGTGCCGGACTCGAGCGGGGGGGCCGGGGTACGCAGTATTTT
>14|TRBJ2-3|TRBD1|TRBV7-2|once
CASHLDRVAGTQYF
TGTGCCAGCCACCTTGACAGGGTGGCCGGGACGCAGTATTTT
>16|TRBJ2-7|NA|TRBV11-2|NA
CASSPGVSGASYEQYF
TGTGCCAGCAGCCCAGGGGTCAGCGGGGCTTCCTACGAGCAGTACTTC
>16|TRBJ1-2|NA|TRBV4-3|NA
CASSQDRDVSNYGYTF
TGCGCCAGCAGCCAAGATAGGGACGTCTCTAACTATGGCTACACCTTC
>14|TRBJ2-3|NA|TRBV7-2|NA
CASSYTAGTETQYF
TGTGCCAGCAGCTATACGGCTGGCACAGAGACGCAGTATTTT
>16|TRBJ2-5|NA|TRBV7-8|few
CASSSIGGHLRETQYF
TGTGCCAGCAGCTCCATCGGCGGGCACCTCAGGGAGACCCAGTACTTC
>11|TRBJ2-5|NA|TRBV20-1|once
CSARERDEQYF
TGCAGTGCTAGAGAGAGGGATGAGCAGTACTTC
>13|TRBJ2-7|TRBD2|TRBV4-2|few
CASSQGLVSEQYF
TGTGCCAGCAGCCAGGGACTAGTTTCCGAGCAGTACTTC
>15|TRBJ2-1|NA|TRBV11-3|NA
CASSPGARKANEQFF
TGTGCCAGCAGCCCAGGTGCTAGGAAGGCCAATGAGCAGTTCTTC
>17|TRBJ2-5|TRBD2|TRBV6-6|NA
CASSCTSSGGARETQYF
TGTGCCAGCAGTTGCACTTCTAGCGGGGGGGCCCGAGAGACCCAGTACTTC
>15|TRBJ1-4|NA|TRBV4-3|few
CASSQDVSSNEKLFF
TGCGCCAGCAGCCAAGATGTGAGTTCTAATGAAAAACTGTTTTTT
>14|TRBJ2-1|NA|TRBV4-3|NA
CASSRRGLYNEQFF
TGCGCCAGCAGCCGGCGGGGTCTTTACAATGAGCAGTTCTTC
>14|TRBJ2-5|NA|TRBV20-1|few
CSAPVRGSGETQYF
TGCAGTGCCCCCGTTCGGGGGTCGGGAGAGACCCAGTACTTC